These T cell receptor beta chains were read from a single sample in a study of blood T cell repertoires in COVID-19. Data came from immunoSEQ multiplex PCR; TCRdb stores just in-frame clones and leaves some out. The table has about 200,000 clones, around 85% seen once. What was sequenced was peripheral blood. The receptors were gathered from an elderly woman with acute or convalescent COVID-19. The CDR3 runs from the conserved cysteine through the conserved F or W. D genes are given only for firm matches. Where a row states a size, it is once, few, many or the class of an expanded clone; other rows omit it.

length,D,V,J,size,DNA,CDR3
13,.,TRBV12-3/TRBV12-4,TRBJ1-2,few,TGTGCCAGCAGTTTACTTCAGGAACAAAGCTACACCTTC,CASSLLQEQSYTF
16,TRBD2,TRBV27,TRBJ2-7,.,TGTGCCAGCAGTATTACGGGGCTAGCGGGAGTCAACGAGCAGTACTTC,CASSITGLAGVNEQYF
15,TRBD1,TRBV6-5,TRBJ2-3,.,TGTGCCAGCAGTCCCAGGGGGCGAGGCACAGATACGCAGTATTTT,CASSPRGRGTDTQYF
14,TRBD2,TRBV7-3,TRBJ2-7,.,TGTGCCAGCAGCCCCCGGAGGGAGGGCCACGAGCAGTACTTC,CASSPRREGHEQYF
16,.,TRBV6-6,TRBJ2-7,.,TGTGCCAGCAGTCACAGGAAGGGGTCCCGCTCCTACGAGCAGTACTTC,CASSHRKGSRSYEQYF
15,.,TRBV7-2,TRBJ2-5,once,TGTGCCAGCAGCTTAAGGTGGACACCCCAAGAGACCCAGTACTTC,CASSLRWTPQETQYF
13,.,TRBV19,TRBJ2-3,.,TGTGCCAGTAGTATCCCAGGGACAGATACGCAGTATTTT,CASSIPGTDTQYF
15,TRBD1,TRBV5-1,TRBJ2-3,.,TGCGCCAGCAGCTTGGCTGGACAGGGTGGGGATACGCAGTATTTT,CASSLAGQGGDTQYF
14,.,TRBV5-1,TRBJ1-1,.,TGCGCCAGCAGCCCGTGGGGTGGGGCCACTGAAGCTTTCTTT,CASSPWGGATEAFF
17,TRBD2,TRBV5-1,TRBJ2-7,.,TGCGCCAGCAGCTTGGCAGGTCGTCTAGCGGGAGTCGGCGAGCAGTACTTC,CASSLAGRLAGVGEQYF
17,.,TRBV10-3,TRBJ1-3,.,TGTGCCATCAGTGGATCTTCATTACCAGGGACTGGAAACACCATATATTTT,CAISGSSLPGTGNTIYF
16,.,TRBV9,TRBJ2-3,.,TGTGCCAGCAGCCCGCCTGGCCGGGAACGCACAGATACGCAGTATTTT,CASSPPGRERTDTQYF
15,TRBD2,TRBV25-1,TRBJ2-2,once,TGTGCCAGCAGTGGACCTAGCGGGAGCACCGGGGAGCTGTTTTTT,CASSGPSGSTGELFF
13,.,TRBV19,TRBJ1-2,.,TGTGCCAGTGAGTTTACTGATAACTATGGCTACACCTTC,CASEFTDNYGYTF
13,.,TRBV5-1,TRBJ2-5,.,TGCGCCAGCAGCTTGGCACTTGAAGAGACCCAGTACTTC,CASSLALEETQYF
13,TRBD1,TRBV7-2,TRBJ2-7,.,TGTGCCAGCAGCTTGACAGGGGACTACGAGCAGTACTTC,CASSLTGDYEQYF
13,.,TRBV5-4,TRBJ2-5,.,TGTGCCAGCAGCTTGGGAGGTCAAGAGACCCAGTACTTC,CASSLGGQETQYF
13,TRBD1,TRBV19,TRBJ2-7,.,TGTGCCAGTAGGGACAGGGTTACCTACGAGCAGTACTTC,CASRDRVTYEQYF
15,.,TRBV7-9,TRBJ1-2,.,TGTGCCAGCAGCCTAACGGGGACAACTAACTATGGCTACACCTTC,CASSLTGTTNYGYTF
16,TRBD1,TRBV4-2,TRBJ2-1,.,TGTGCCAGCAGCCAAGGGACAGGGGGCTCCTACAATGAGCAGTTCTTC,CASSQGTGGSYNEQFF
14,.,TRBV3-1/TRBV3-2,TRBJ1-5,few,TGTGCCAGCAGCCAAGATTTAGGCGGTCAGCCCCAGCATTTT,CASSQDLGGQPQHF
15,TRBD2,TRBV5-8,TRBJ2-7,.,TGTGCCAGCGGTCCCCCTGGGGGGGGTCGAGTAGGGCAGTACTTC,CASGPPGGGRVGQYF
14,TRBD1,TRBV28,TRBJ2-7,.,TGTGCCTGTCGGCCGGGACAGGTAGCTAAAGAGCAGTACTTC,CACRPGQVAKEQYF
15,.,TRBV24-1,TRBJ2-3,.,TGTGCCACCAGTGATCACGGACAAGGCACAGATACGCAGTATTTT,CATSDHGQGTDTQYF